This TCR beta chain emerged from a study of CD8 T cells in Susac syndrome. Random hexamers were used to reverse transcribe 0.5 to 1 ug of RNA. A multiplex approach, immunoSEQ multiplex PCR, amplified TCR beta CDR3 across 54 Vbeta and 13 Jbeta. A single record per CDR3 protein comes from TCRdb applying MiXCR to the immunoSEQ multiplex PCR reads. The sample includes about 250,000 distinct CDR3 sequences, around 95% of them seen just once. General observations from the study: It was acknowledged in the study that its TCR sequencing and HLA analysis involved a relatively small number of individuals.

Each multiple sclerosis control was a treatment-naive patient with relapsing-remitting disease that was either stable or active. This CDR3 region has 15 residues. Germline CDR1 reads MNHEY; CDR2 reads SMNVEV (reference sequence). V lost 6 bases to trimming and J lost 3 bases, with 17 bases between them. Notes on this clonotype: Its antigen remains unknown.

Sequenced: CD4+ T cells from PBMCs. This sequence originates from a human donor with multiple sclerosis. V gene TRBV27 combines with J gene TRBJ1-1, with D unclear. The CDR3 coding sequence is TGTGCCAGCAGGCCGGACGGGAGGGTGTACACTGAAGCTTTCTTT. This translates into CASRPDGRVYTEAFF.